The 14 T cell receptor beta chains presented below share a single source sample, sequenced in a study of shared clonotypes between healthy human individuals. Terminally differentiated effector memory CD45RA+ cells were left out of the naive CD8 fraction, which was CD45RO-negative and positively selected for CCR7. The data were produced by immunoSEQ multiplex PCR, yet TCRdb's version contains in-frame clones alone and is incomplete. The sample consists of approximately 600,000 clones, 85% to 95% of them appearing once. Sequencing input: naive CD8+ T cells sorted from blood. Source of these receptors: a woman in her 30s in good health.

V gene TRBV7-7 combines with J gene TRBJ2-7, with TRBD1 matching 8 bases. With V trimmed by 3 bases and J by 6 bases, 4 bases remained unmatched. Germline V CDR1 and CDR2: SSHAT, FNYEAQ (reference sequence). The CDR3 sequence is 13 residues long. DNA for the CDR3: TGTGCCAGCAGCTTCGGACAGGGAACCGAGCAGTACTTC. Its protein product is CASSFGQGTEQYF. Based on the CDR3 plus reference TRBV7-7 and TRBJ2-7, the full variable domain is GAGVSQSPRYKVTKRGQDVTLRCDPISSHATLYWYQQALGQGPEFLTYFNYEAQPDKSGLPSDRFSAERPEGSISTLTIQRTEQRDSAMYRCASSFGQGTEQYFGPGTRLTVT.

The V gene is TRBV27, the J gene TRBJ2-3, with 9 bases identical to TRBD2. The CDR3 runs to 16 residues. V lost 6 bases to trimming and J lost 3 bases; unmatched junction nucleotides: 10. CDR1 is MNHEY and CDR2 is SMNVEV in the germline V gene (reference sequence). This CDR3 is CASRPIGGRATDTQYF. CDR3 in DNA: TGTGCCAGCAGGCCTATCGGCGGGAGGGCAACAGATACGCAGTATTTT.

Remarks on this clone: Other nucleotide sequences from this sample produce the same CDR3. The rearrangement links TRBV19 to TRBJ2-7, with D perhaps TRBD2 (5 bases). The CDR3 loop spans 13 amino acids. The germline V gene encodes CDR1 LNHDA and CDR2 SQIVND (reference sequence). Trimming left V 3 bases short and J 0 bases short, with 6 bases between. For the CDR3, the DNA is TGTGCCAGTAGTATGGGGAGCTCCTACGAGCAGTACTTC. It codes for CASSMGSSYEQYF.

V is TRBV5-1 and J is TRBJ2-7; 7 bases agree with TRBD2. Germline-derived CDR1 and CDR2 are SGHRS and YFSETQ. CDR3 length: 14 residues. The V gene end was trimmed by 5 bases and the J gene end by 6 bases; junction bases not matched to a gene: 11. CDR3 region: CASSLSGGASEQYF. The DNA for the CDR3 is TGCGCCAGCAGTTTATCGGGAGGCGCCTCCGAGCAGTACTTC.

Concerning this clone: Additional DNA sequences in this sample encode the identical CDR3. This chain uses TRBV27 with TRBJ2-1; 8 nucleotides match TRBD1. V shed 3 bases and J 2 bases; nucleotides not matched to a gene: 0. Germline V lookup: CDR1 MNHEY, CDR2 SMNVEV (reference sequence). This CDR3 comprises 14 residues. The CDR3 sequence is CASSLDRAYNEQFF. The CDR3 DNA follows: TGTGCCAGCAGTTTGGACAGGGCCTACAATGAGCAGTTCTTC.

Concerning this clone itself: This sample also contains other DNA sequences that code for the same CDR3. The rearrangement uses TRBV6-5 and TRBJ2-7; D may be TRBD2 (6 bases). Per the germline V gene, CDR1 is MNHEY and CDR2 is SVGAGI. V was trimmed by 6 bases and J by 4 bases, leaving 13 bases between them. This CDR3 has 13 amino acids. The CDR3: CASSLAGGYEQYF. CDR3 DNA: TGTGCCAGCAGCCTAGCCGGAGGGTACGAGCAGTACTTC.

In this sample, this clone turned up a few times. The chain joins TRBV13 to TRBJ1-1; no clear D gene. The CDR3 covers 12 residues. Germline V lookup: CDR1 PRHDT, CDR2 FYEKMQ (reference sequence). V was pared by 3 bases and J by 3 bases, with 5 bases between. The CDR3 spells CASSFWDTEAFF. For the CDR3, the DNA is TGTGCCAGCAGCTTTTGGGACACTGAAGCTTTCTTT. Based on the CDR3 plus reference TRBV13 and TRBJ1-1, the full variable domain is AAGVIQSPRHLIKEKRETATLKCYPIPRHDTVYWYQQGPGQDPQFLISFYEKMQSDKGSIPDRFSAQQFSDYHSELNMSSLELGDSALYFCASSFWDTEAFFGQGTRLTVV.

The chain is built from TRBV2 and TRBJ1-2; a weak D match, TRBD1 (5 bases). Deletions cut 3 bases from V and 4 bases from J, with 12 bases between. Germline CDR1 SNHLY, CDR2 FYNNEI. The CDR3 extends over 14 amino acids. Here the CDR3 reads CASSDGGTGYGYTF. In nucleotides, the CDR3 is TGTGCCAGCAGTGACGGCGGGACTGGCTATGGCTACACCTTC.

The V call is TRBV5-6, the J call TRBJ2-2; 9 nucleotides match TRBD1. Germline CDR1 SGHDT, CDR2 YYEEEE. The CDR3 runs to 17 residues. The V and J ends lost 4 bases and 8 bases, in that order; junction bases with no gene match: 15. The CDR3 protein is CASSPKGQGLVMGELFF. The CDR3, as DNA: TGTGCCAGCAGCCCTAAAGGACAGGGGTTGGTGATGGGGGAGCTGTTTTTT.

In this sample, this clone turned up a few times. The chain combines TRBV7-9 with TRBJ1-1; tentative D call: TRBD1 (5 bases). The ends were cut back, 6 bases at V and 1 base at J, with 12 bases in the middle. Germline V gives CDR1 SEHNR, CDR2 FQNEAQ (reference sequence). The CDR3 extends over 14 amino acids. The DNA of the CDR3 is TGTGCCAGCAGATCAGGGCAGACGAACACTGAAGCTTTCTTT. It yields the protein CASRSGQTNTEAFF.

J is TRBJ2-3 and V is TRBV27; a weak D match, TRBD2 (7 bases). The CDR3 has 16 amino acids. Trimming cost V 7 bases and J 2 bases, with 19 bases left between them. Germline V gene lookup returns CDR1 MNHEY and CDR2 SMNVEV (reference sequence). CDR3 sequence reads: CASMERGGPLTDTQYF. The CDR3 region has the DNA TGTGCCAGCATGGAAAGGGGGGGTCCTCTCACAGATACGCAGTATTTT.

This chain joins TRBV4-2 and TRBJ2-3; weak D call: TRBD2 (6 bases). The CDR3 loop spans 16 amino acids. With 0 bases removed from V and 2 bases from J, the gap between germline ends came to 12 bases. Germline V gene data show CDR1 as LGHNA and CDR2 as YNFKEQ. The CDR3: CASSQEGGSPTDTQYF. The CDR3 bases are TGTGCCAGCAGCCAAGAAGGAGGGTCCCCCACAGATACGCAGTATTTT.

This clone was observed once. The rearrangement joins TRBV11-1 to TRBJ1-2, with 10 bases matching TRBD1. There are 15 residues in the CDR3. Germline CDR1 reads SGHAT; CDR2 reads FQDESV (reference sequence). Trimming removed 1 base from V and 4 bases from J; junction bases left unmatched: 3. The CDR3 coding sequence is TGTGCCAGCAGCTTAGAATGGACAGGGGGCTATGGCTACACCTTC. Translated: CASSLEWTGGYGYTF.

This chain connects TRBV4-1 to TRBJ1-5; D call uncertain. This CDR3 comprises 15 residues. V lost 5 bases and J 3 bases, leaving 14 bases between the germline ends. The V gene's germline CDR1 is MGHRA and CDR2 YSYEKL. CDR3 sequence: CASSLRGGVNQPQHF. As DNA, the CDR3 is TGCGCCAGCAGCTTACGGGGAGGAGTCAATCAGCCCCAGCATTTT.